Each of the 32 T cell receptor beta chains below was sequenced from the same sample in a study of T cell changes during pregnancy in multiple sclerosis. Using immunoSEQ multiplex PCR, the repertoire was profiled, and TCRdb retains in-frame clones only, with some absent. The table records 55,000 to 70,000 clones, over 75% of them present only once. The source was peripheral blood, collected in the first trimester of pregnancy. Source of these receptors: a female donor in good health, enrolled as a control in a pregnancy study.

The chain is built from TRBV6-5 and TRBJ2-1; TRBD1 aligns across 7 bases. Unmatched junction bases numbered 13, after V lost 6 bases and J lost 8 bases. CDR1 MNHEY and CDR2 SVGAGI come from the germline V gene. The CDR3 has 15 residues. CDR3 residues: CASRPQGVGRDEQFF. The CDR3 coding sequence is TGTGCCAGCAGGCCGCAGGGGGTCGGTCGGGATGAGCAGTTCTTC.

This chain joins TRBV15 and TRBJ2-2; D unresolved. Trimming pared 0 bases from V and 5 bases from J, leaving 13 bases between. Per the germline V gene, CDR1 is LNHNV and CDR2 is YYDKDF (reference sequence). This CDR3 is built from 16 residues. DNA for the CDR3: TGTGCCACCAGCAGAGATCCCACGGGTAGGACCGGGGAGCTGTTTTTT. This encodes CATSRDPTGRTGELFF.

This clone appeared a few times. J is TRBJ2-1 and V is TRBV6-4, with 9 bases fitting TRBD1. Trimming at V came to 0 bases and at J to 3 bases, leaving 0 bases not matched to a gene. Germline CDR1 reads MRHNA; CDR2 reads SNTAGT. This CDR3 contains 15 residues. CDR3 residues: CASSDSTGGYNEQFF. The CDR3, as DNA: TGTGCCAGCAGTGACTCGACAGGGGGCTACAATGAGCAGTTCTTC.

This chain uses TRBV9 with TRBJ2-7; 9 nucleotides agree with TRBD1. The germline V gene encodes CDR1 SGDLS and CDR2 YYNGEE. J lost 2 bases, V lost 4 bases, and 7 bases had no gene match. There are 15 residues in the CDR3. CDR3 nucleotides: TGTGCCAGCAGCTCGAGAGGACAGGGGACCTACGAGCAGTACTTC. Translating gives CASSSRGQGTYEQYF.

The V gene is TRBV11-3, the J gene TRBJ2-2; D might be TRBD1 (5 bases). Trimming took 5 bases from V and 5 from J, leaving 12 bases between them. The CDR3 is 14 residues long. Germline assignment: CDR1 SGHNT and CDR2 YENEEA. The CDR3: CASSPLAGTGELFF. The CDR3 DNA reads as TGTGCCAGCAGCCCCCTTGCAGGGACCGGGGAGCTGTTTTTT.

J is TRBJ2-7 and V is TRBV18; D gene ambiguous. Germline V gives CDR1 KGHSH, CDR2 LQKENI. V was trimmed by 2 bases and J by 0 bases, leaving 11 bases between them. This CDR3 is 15 amino acids long. The CDR3 DNA reads as TGTGCCAGCTCACCAGGCAACCTTCCCTCCTACGAGCAGTACTTC. It translates to CASSPGNLPSYEQYF. The full variable domain, its missing parts supplied by reference TRBV18 and TRBJ2-7, is NAGVMQNPRHLVRRRGQEARLRCSPMKGHSHVYWYRQLPEEGLKFMVYLQKENIIDESGMPKERFSAEFPKEGPSILRIQQVVRGDSAAYFCASSPGNLPSYEQYFGPGTRLTVT.

This chain connects TRBV6-4 to TRBJ2-2, with TRBD2 matching over 11 bases. Germline CDR1 and CDR2: MRHNA and SNTAGT. The J segment lost 2 bases and the V segment lost 5 bases, leaving 4 bases of the junction unmatched. The CDR3 covers 16 residues. This chain's CDR3 is CASSRTSGFNTGELFF. CDR3 DNA: TGTGCCAGCAGTAGGACTAGCGGGTTTAACACCGGGGAGCTGTTTTTT.

The rearrangement links TRBV19 to TRBJ1-2, with 8 bases that match TRBD1. Germline V CDR1 and CDR2: LNHDA, SQIVND (reference sequence). There are 12 residues in the CDR3. Unmatched junction bases numbered 7, after V lost 10 bases and J lost 6 bases. CDR3 protein: CATGQGLDGYTF. CDR3 in DNA: TGTGCCACCGGACAGGGTCTAGATGGCTACACCTTC.

The chain recombines TRBV27 with TRBJ2-5; 15 bases map to TRBD2. This CDR3 comprises 16 residues. Germline V gene data show CDR1 as MNHEY and CDR2 as SMNVEV (reference sequence). V shed 4 bases and J 5 bases; nucleotides not matched to a gene: 5. The CDR3 is CASSSGTSGRRETQYF. The CDR3 DNA reads as TGTGCCAGCAGTTCCGGGACTAGCGGGAGGAGGGAGACCCAGTACTTC.

The V call is TRBV7-2, the J call TRBJ2-3, with D hard to call. Trimming took off 1 base at V and 2 bases at J, with 4 bases between the two ends. The CDR3 loop spans 13 amino acids. Germline loops: CDR1 SGHTA, CDR2 FQGNSA. This CDR3 reads CASSLVYTDTQYF. The CDR3 DNA follows: TGTGCCAGCAGCTTAGTGTACACAGATACGCAGTATTTT.

This rearrangement joins TRBV28 to TRBJ2-3; no clear D gene. V was trimmed by 6 bases and J by 4 bases, leaving 8 bases between them. This CDR3 is 12 amino acids long. In germline, CDR1 is MDHEN, CDR2 SYDVKM. Written as DNA, the CDR3 is TGTGCCAGCAGCTTCTCTGCAGATACGCAGTATTTT. It encodes CASSFSADTQYF.

The rearrangement links TRBV6-1 to TRBJ2-2, with unresolved D. The V end lost 6 bases, the J end lost 8 bases, and 7 bases lay between the germline ends. Germline V gene data show CDR1 as MNHNS and CDR2 as SASEGT. There are 11 residues in the CDR3. The CDR3 region has the DNA TGTGCCAGCAGCCCCCCTGGGGAGCTGTTTTTT. It encodes CASSPPGELFF.

The V call is TRBV7-9, the J call TRBJ2-7, with D possibly matching TRBD1 (5 bases). The CDR3 sequence is 13 residues long. Trimming left V 1 base short and J 7 bases short, with 11 bases between. Germline lookup yields CDR1 SEHNR and CDR2 FQNEAQ (reference sequence). In DNA form, the CDR3 reads TGTGCCAGCAGCTTAGAAGGGGTGCGAGAGCAGTACTTC. It yields the protein CASSLEGVREQYF.

CDR3 DNA: TGTGCCAGCAGCTTTCGTAGCGGGGGGTCCTACAATGAGCAGTTCTTC. Protein sequence: CASSFRSGGSYNEQFF. This chain connects TRBV9 to TRBJ2-1; 10 nucleotides match TRBD2. The germline CDR1 and CDR2 sequences are SGDLS and YYNGEE. The CDR3 covers 16 residues. J lost 1 base, V lost 4 bases, and 5 bases had no gene match.

The chain links TRBV15 to TRBJ2-3; TRBD1 aligns across 7 bases. Trimming cost V 0 bases and J 3 bases; bases outside gene matches: 3. The CDR3 has 15 amino acids. The germline V gene has CDR1 LNHNV and CDR2 YYDKDF (reference sequence). CDR3 nucleotides: TGTGCCACCAGCAGAGAGGCAGGGGGAACAGATACGCAGTATTTT. Protein: CATSREAGGTDTQYF.

DNA for the CDR3: TGTGCCAGCTCCCGGAGCACAGATACGCAGTATTTT. As protein: CASSRSTDTQYF. J is TRBJ2-3 and V is TRBV18; no clear D. Trimming shortened V by 6 bases and J by 0 bases, and 4 bases separated the two germline ends. This CDR3 has 12 amino acids. CDR1 is KGHSH, CDR2 LQKENI, per germline.

The chain couples TRBV4-1 to TRBJ2-7; 11 bases map to TRBD2. V gave up 3 bases and J gave up 4 bases; unmatched junction bases: 8. Germline values: CDR1 MGHRA, CDR2 YSYEKL. CDR3 size: 16 residues. The chain's CDR3 is CASSQAGLAGEYEQYF. The CDR3 bases are TGCGCCAGCAGCCAGGCCGGACTAGCGGGTGAATACGAGCAGTACTTC.

Concerning this clone: The same CDR3 arises from other DNA sequences in this sample as well. The CDR3 loop reads CASSLDRFTGSYNEQFF. CDR3 coding DNA: TGTGCCAGCAGCTTGGATAGATTTACGGGATCCTACAATGAGCAGTTCTTC. This chain connects TRBV5-6 to TRBJ2-1; possibly TRBD2 for D (5 bases). From germline, CDR1 is SGHDT and CDR2 YYEEEE. This CDR3 region has 17 residues. Trimming removed 0 bases at V and 1 base at J, with 14 bases between.

V and J are TRBV6-1 and TRBJ2-7; perhaps TRBD1 as D (6 bases). Germline loops: CDR1 MNHNS, CDR2 SASEGT. This CDR3 contains 11 residues. V dropped 6 bases and J dropped 3 bases, with 6 bases sitting between them. The CDR3 protein is CASRGGYEQYF. CDR3 bases: TGTGCCAGCAGAGGGGGCTACGAGCAGTACTTC.

The chain links TRBV6-1 to TRBJ2-1, with TRBD1 identical over 7 bases. After removal of 1 base from V and 7 bases from J, the junction contained 10 bases not matched to a gene. This CDR3 has 16 amino acids. CDR1 is MNHNS and CDR2 is SASEGT in the germline V gene. For the CDR3, the DNA is TGTGCCAGCAGTGAAGAGGGGGCAGGGGCCCGAAATGAGCAGTTCTTC. This sequence encodes CASSEEGAGARNEQFF.

This rearrangement joins TRBV7-6 to TRBJ1-1, with D possibly matching TRBD1 (5 bases). There are 14 residues in the CDR3. In germline, CDR1 is SGHVS, CDR2 FNYEAQ. Trimming left V 5 bases short and J 0 bases short, with 10 bases between. The DNA of the CDR3 is TGTGCCAGCAGCCCGGGGGGTTTGAACACTGAAGCTTTCTTT. As protein: CASSPGGLNTEAFF.

Details on this clone: One end of the junction does not line up with germline, which may come from a read error. This chain uses TRBV5-1 with TRBJ2-5; weak D call: TRBD2 (5 bases). The CDR3 is 15 residues long. The germline CDR1 and CDR2 sequences are SGHRS and YFSETQ. The CDR3 DNA is TGCGCCAGCGGCTTCGGGGTAACGACCGAAGAGACCCAGTACTTC. Its translation is CASGFGVTTEETQYF.

J is TRBJ1-2 and V is TRBV5-4, with 8 nucleotides matching TRBD1. CDR1 is SGHNT, CDR2 YYREEE, per germline (reference sequence). Trimming removed 3 bases from V and 4 bases from J; junction bases left unmatched: 2. This CDR3 spans 13 amino acids. CDR3 in amino acids: CASSSTGAYGYTF. The DNA for the CDR3 is TGTGCCAGCAGCTCGACAGGGGCCTATGGCTACACCTTC.

This clone showed up just once. The rearrangement joins TRBV13 to TRBJ2-1, with 11 positions matching TRBD2. This CDR3 is 15 amino acids long. Trimming took 4 bases from V and 8 from J; bases not matched to a gene: 7. Germline V lookup: CDR1 PRHDT, CDR2 FYEKMQ (reference sequence). In DNA form, the CDR3 reads TGTGCCAGCAGCTCCTCTAGCGGGGGGCCCCATGAGCAGTTCTTC. Its translation is CASSSSSGGPHEQFF. Looking up the rest from reference TRBV13 and TRBJ2-1 gives the full variable domain: AAGVIQSPRHLIKEKRETATLKCYPIPRHDTVYWYQQGPGQDPQFLISFYEKMQSDKGSIPDRFSAQQFSDYHSELNMSSLELGDSALYFCASSSSSGGPHEQFFGPGTRLTVL.

This rearrangement joins TRBV5-5 to TRBJ2-7, with a weak D call TRBD2 (6 bases). V was trimmed by 2 bases and J by 5 bases, leaving 14 bases between them. The germline CDR1 and CDR2 sequences are SGHKS and YYEKEE (reference sequence). CDR3 length: 14 amino acids. Here the CDR3 DNA reads TGTGCCAGCAGCTTCGGGGGAGCCCCCAACGAGCAGTACTTC. It specifies CASSFGGAPNEQYF. The whole variable domain, remainder taken from reference TRBV5-5 and TRBJ2-7, is DAGVTQSPTHLIKTRGQQVTLRCSPISGHKSVSWYQQVLGQGPQFIFQYYEKEERGRGNFPDRFSARQFPNYSSELNVNALLLGDSALYLCASSFGGAPNEQYFGPGTRLTVT.

The chain uses TRBV19 and TRBJ1-1, with 8 positions matching TRBD1. Looked up from germline, CDR1 is LNHDA and CDR2 is SQIVND (reference sequence). J lost 1 base, V lost 6 bases, and 13 bases had no gene match. This CDR3 has 17 residues. The DNA of the CDR3 is TGTGCCAGTAGGGCTGGTGGGACAGGCAGAAGGAACACTGAAGCTTTCTTT. Translating it yields CASRAGGTGRRNTEAFF.

V gene TRBV11-2 combines with J gene TRBJ2-7; possible D gene TRBD2, 6 bases. This CDR3 contains 14 residues. CDR1 is SGHAT and CDR2 is FQNNGV in the germline V gene. Trimming cost V 5 bases and J 1 base, with 12 bases left between them. The CDR3 protein is CASSRERASYEQYF. The DNA of the CDR3 is TGTGCCAGCAGCCGGGAGAGAGCTTCCTACGAGCAGTACTTC. Supplemented by reference TRBV11-2 and TRBJ2-7, the full variable domain reads EAGVAQSPRYKIIEKRQSVAFWCNPISGHATLYWYQQILGQGPKLLIQFQNNGVVDDSQLPKDRFSAERLKGVDSTLKIQPAKLEDSAVYLCASSRERASYEQYFGPGTRLTVT.

The rearrangement uses TRBV7-9 and TRBJ2-7, with D uncertain. V lost 6 bases to trimming and J lost 0 bases, with 15 bases between them. CDR3 length: 15 residues. The germline CDR1 and CDR2 sequences are SEHNR and FQNEAQ (reference sequence). The CDR3 DNA follows: TGTGCCAGCAGTGATCCTAGTCAAGGCTCCTACGAGCAGTACTTC. This gives the protein CASSDPSQGSYEQYF. The entire variable domain, with the rest obtained from reference TRBV7-9 and TRBJ2-7, is as follows: DTGVSQNPRHKITKRGQNVTFRCDPISEHNRLYWYRQTLGQGPEFLTYFQNEAQLEKSRLLSDRFSAERPKGSFSTLEIQRTEQGDSAMYLCASSDPSQGSYEQYFGPGTRLTVT.

The rearrangement uses TRBV27 and TRBJ1-4; D is uncertain. Germline V gene sequence: CDR1 MNHEY, CDR2 SMNVEV (reference sequence). V gave up 5 bases and J gave up 8 bases, with 12 bases separating them. CDR3 length: 13 residues. The CDR3 bases are TGTGCCAGCAGTCCGCGGAGGGAAGAAAAACTGTTTTTT. Translation: CASSPRREEKLFF.

The genes are TRBV7-9 and TRBJ1-1, with 7 bases aligning to TRBD1. The CDR3 has 14 residues. CDR1 is SEHNR and CDR2 is FQNEAQ in the germline V gene (reference sequence). The trim removed 1 base at V and 7 bases at J, leaving 6 bases unmatched. In DNA form, the CDR3 reads TGTGCCAGCAGCTTAGAGGGACAGACCGATGAAGCTTTCTTT. Translated: CASSLEGQTDEAFF.

In this sample, this clone turned up once. The chain is built from TRBV6-6 and TRBJ2-7; D gene ambiguous. The CDR3 runs to 14 residues. The germline V gene has CDR1 MNHNY and CDR2 SVGAGI (reference sequence). V lost 0 bases to trimming and J lost 0 bases, with 6 bases between them. The DNA of the CDR3 is TGTGCCAGCAGTTACTCACAGAGCTCCTACGAGCAGTACTTC. Translation gives CASSYSQSSYEQYF.

The chain carries TRBV7-8 and TRBJ1-5; weak D call: TRBD1 (5 bases). The CDR3 totals 15 residues. The germline CDR1 and CDR2 sequences are SGHVS and FQNEAQ. Trimming removed 1 base from V and 6 bases from J, with 13 bases in between. The CDR3 sequence is CASSLGGGGFQPQHF. The CDR3 DNA sequence: TGTGCCAGCAGCTTAGGGGGCGGGGGGTTTCAGCCCCAGCATTTT.